This T cell receptor beta chain derives from a study of blood T cell repertoires in COVID-19. Turning to the study itself: Samples of COVID-19 (acute and convalescent) were obtained from the United States, Italy and Spain. Nucleic acid was either cDNA or gDNA, and it came from T cells, B-cell-depleted T cells, or PBMCs.

The CDR3 is 15 residues long. V lost 1 base, J lost 5 bases, and 6 bases stayed unmatched. From germline, CDR1 is SGHVS and CDR2 FQNEAQ. Methods used by the authors: Cell counts per sample came from amplifying reference gene primers. Measured with immunoSEQ multiplex PCR; TCRdb has only the in-frame clones, and not every one. The D gene and trimming were derived from the DNA, and the V and J assignments and clone size from that table. The sample has under 300,000 clones, around 86% seen once. The sequence derives from a human donor in a cohort sampled during active COVID-19. V is TRBV7-8 and J is TRBJ2-7; TRBD1 aligns across 9 bases. The sequenced material came from peripheral blood. CDR3 in amino acids: CASSLERDRVHEQYF. As DNA, the CDR3 is TGTGCCAGCAGCTTAGAGCGGGACAGGGTCCACGAGCAGTACTTC. Full variable domain (outside the CDR3, taken from reference TRBV7-8 and TRBJ2-7): GAGVSQSPRYKVAKRGQDVALRCDPISGHVSLFWYQQALGQGPEFLTYFQNEAQLDKSGLPSDRFFAERPEGSVSTLKIQRTQQEDSAVYLCASSLERDRVHEQYFGPGTRLTVT.